This T cell receptor beta chain was sequenced in a study of Ad26.COV2.S vaccination and SARS-CoV-2 variants. Study details: Ad26.COV2.S, an intramuscular injection, was given once or twice 56 days apart. Study-wide points: Spike-specific TCR breadth ran higher among vaccine recipients than placebo recipients.

The table came from immunoSEQ multiplex PCR; TCRdb's copy has only in-frame clones and leaves some out. The table shows some 450,000 clones, with roughly 91% occurring only once. About this clone: The antigen remains unidentified.

Treatment given: 15 to 20 received Ad26.COV2.S at low or high dose, single or two shots; 5 received placebo; per-sample allocation not given. The study sampled participants on day 63 after the first vaccine or placebo injection. The administered vaccine (an Ad26 vector) expressed Wuhan-strain SARS-CoV-2 spike. With V trimmed by 0 bases and J by 5 bases, 11 bases remained unmatched. This CDR3 region has 18 residues. Germline-derived CDR1 and CDR2 are SGHRS and YFSETQ. Sample: peripheral blood, taken in a trial of Ad26.COV2.S vaccine versus placebo. The receptor was derived from a person between 18 and 60 years old who received the Ad26.COV2.S COVID-19 vaccine or a placebo. The V gene is TRBV5-1, the J gene TRBJ2-1; the match to TRBD2 covers 10 bases. CDR3 bases: TGCGCCAGCAGCTTGGGGCTAGCGGGAGTTGTGCCCCACAATGAGCAGTTCTTC. This translates into CASSLGLAGVVPHNEQFF.